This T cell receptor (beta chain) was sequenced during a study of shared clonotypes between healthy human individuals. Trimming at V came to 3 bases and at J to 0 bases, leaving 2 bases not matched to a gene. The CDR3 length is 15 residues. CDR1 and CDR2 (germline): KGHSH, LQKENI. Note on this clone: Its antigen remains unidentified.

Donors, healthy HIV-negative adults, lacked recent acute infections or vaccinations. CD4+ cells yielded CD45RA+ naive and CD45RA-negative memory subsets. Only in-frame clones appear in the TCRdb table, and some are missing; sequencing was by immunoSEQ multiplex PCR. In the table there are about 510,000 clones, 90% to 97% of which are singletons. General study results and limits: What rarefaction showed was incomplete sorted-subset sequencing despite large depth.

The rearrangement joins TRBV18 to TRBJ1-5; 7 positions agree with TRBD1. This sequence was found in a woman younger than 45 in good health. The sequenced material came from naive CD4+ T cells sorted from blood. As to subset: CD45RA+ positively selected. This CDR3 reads CASSPTGNSNQPQHF. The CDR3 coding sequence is TGTGCCAGCTCACCGACAGGGAATAGCAATCAGCCCCAGCATTTT.